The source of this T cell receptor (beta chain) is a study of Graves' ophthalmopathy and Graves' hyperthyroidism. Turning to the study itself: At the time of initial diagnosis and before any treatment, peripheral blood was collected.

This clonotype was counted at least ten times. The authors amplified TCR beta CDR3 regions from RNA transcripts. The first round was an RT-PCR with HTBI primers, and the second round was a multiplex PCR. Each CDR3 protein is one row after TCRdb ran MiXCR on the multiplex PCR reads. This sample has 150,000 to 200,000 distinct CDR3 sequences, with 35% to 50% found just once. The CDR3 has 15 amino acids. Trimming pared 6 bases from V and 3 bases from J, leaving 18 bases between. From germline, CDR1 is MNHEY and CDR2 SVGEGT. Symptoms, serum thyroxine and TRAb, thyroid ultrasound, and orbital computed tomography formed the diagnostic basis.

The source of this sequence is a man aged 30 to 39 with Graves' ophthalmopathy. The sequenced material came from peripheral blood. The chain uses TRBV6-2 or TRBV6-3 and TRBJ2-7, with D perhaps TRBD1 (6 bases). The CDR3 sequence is CASSPPQGPSYEQYF. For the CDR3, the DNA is TGTGCCAGCAGCCCGCCTCAGGGGCCCAGCTACGAGCAGTACTTC.